Presented here are 20 T cell receptor beta chains from one specimen sequenced in a study of CD8+ T cells in alopecia areata. Extraction of RNA preceded its reverse transcription into cDNA, which served as the sequencing template. Data came from immunoSEQ multiplex PCR; TCRdb stores just in-frame clones and leaves some out. Of approximately 100,000 clones listed, just under 60% are singletons. Described treatment: oral pan-JAK inhibitor, 5-10 mg twice daily. The sequencing here drew on CD8+ T cells sorted from blood, taken at approximately week 60, from a patient treated with tofacitinib. Source of these receptors: a human donor with alopecia areata.

This sequence joins TRBV7-9 and TRBJ1-1; D is unresolved. This CDR3 is 12 amino acids long. Germline CDR1 is SEHNR and CDR2 is FQNEAQ (reference sequence). V lost 3 bases and J lost 8, with 10 bases in between. The CDR3 DNA follows: TGTGCCAGCAGCTTGGGTCGCTGGGAAGCTTTCTTT. This translates into CASSLGRWEAFF.

This chain links TRBV9 with TRBJ2-3; D unclear. With 0 bases removed from V and 5 bases from J, the gap between germline ends came to 7 bases. The V gene's germline CDR1 is SGDLS and CDR2 YYNGEE. The length of the CDR3 is 13 residues. The CDR3 DNA follows: TGTGCCAGCAGCGTAGGGGATGGAGATACGCAGTATTTT. Amino acid sequence: CASSVGDGDTQYF.

The count of this clone is one. The CDR3, as DNA: TGTGCCAGCAGTGACCGGGACAGCTATGGCTACACCTTC. Translated, it gives CASSDRDSYGYTF. The chain combines TRBV2 with TRBJ1-2; TRBD1 agrees at 7 bases. Unmatched junction bases numbered 2, after V lost 3 bases and J lost 4 bases. CDR3 length: 13 amino acids. The germline gives CDR1 SNHLY, CDR2 FYNNEI.

This clone has just one count. The chain combines TRBV2 with TRBJ2-7; D perhaps matches TRBD2 (6 bases). Germline V gene lookup returns CDR1 SNHLY and CDR2 FYNNEI. This CDR3 spans 12 amino acids. Trimming stripped 2 bases from V and 6 bases from J, with 8 bases between. CDR3 loop: CASSERGTEQYF. DNA of the CDR3: TGTGCCAGCAGTGAACGGGGGACCGAGCAGTACTTC.

The genes are TRBV4-2 and TRBJ2-3, with D perhaps matching TRBD2 (6 bases). Deletions cut 3 bases from V and 0 bases from J, with 13 bases between. Per germline, CDR1 LGHNA and CDR2 YNFKEQ. The length of the CDR3 is 16 residues. CDR3 in amino acids: CASSHPRLESTDTQYF. CDR3 DNA sequence: TGTGCCAGCAGCCACCCAAGACTAGAGAGCACAGATACGCAGTATTTT.

The CDR3 coding sequence is TGTGCCATCAGTGGTAACCCTAGCACAGATACGCAGTATTTT. Its protein product is CAISGNPSTDTQYF. The chain joins TRBV10-3 to TRBJ2-3, with D uncertain. The CDR3 spans 14 residues. Germline CDR1 ENHRY, CDR2 SYGVKD. V shed 4 bases and J shed 0 bases, with 8 bases lying between them.

This clone was counted between two and nine times. This chain joins TRBV13 and TRBJ2-1, with TRBD2 matching 10 bases. The CDR3 sequence is 15 residues long. With V trimmed by 5 bases and J by 8 bases, 9 bases remained unmatched. Looked up from germline, CDR1 is PRHDT and CDR2 is FYEKMQ (reference sequence). The CDR3: CASSISGGAQDEQFF. In nucleotides, the CDR3 is TGTGCCAGCAGCATCAGCGGGGGGGCCCAGGATGAGCAGTTCTTC.

In DNA form, the CDR3 reads TGTGCCTGGAGTGTAACAGGGGCTAACAATCAGCCCCAGCATTTT. Translated, it gives CAWSVTGANNQPQHF. This chain uses TRBV30 with TRBJ1-5; 7 bases are shared with TRBD1. This CDR3 comprises 15 residues. The V gene end was trimmed by 0 bases and the J gene end by 3 bases; junction bases not matched to a gene: 5. Germline CDR1 is GTSNPN and CDR2 is SVGIG (reference sequence).

This chain links TRBV5-1 with TRBJ2-5, with D perhaps TRBD2 (5 bases). With the DNA end fitting TRBJ2-7 better, the J assignment may be wrong. Germline lookup yields CDR1 SGHRS and CDR2 YFSETQ. This CDR3 has 12 residues. CDR3: CASRGRTSEQYF. The DNA for the CDR3 is TGCGCCAGCCGGGGTAGGACCTCCGAGCAGTACTTC.

This clone has just one count. The chain carries TRBV5-6 and TRBJ1-5; no reliable D call. Germline V gene sequence: CDR1 SGHDT, CDR2 YYEEEE. The CDR3 extends over 12 amino acids. The ends were cut back, 2 bases at V and 1 base at J, with 1 base in the middle. CDR3 sequence: CASSLSNQPQHF. The CDR3 region has the DNA TGTGCCAGCAGCTTAAGCAATCAGCCCCAGCATTTT. Together with reference TRBV5-6 and TRBJ1-5, the CDR3 gives the full variable domain: DAGVTQSPTHLIKTRGQQVTLRCSPKSGHDTVSWYQQALGQGPQFIFQYYEEEERQRGNFPDRFSGHQFPNYSSELNVNALLLGDSALYLCASSLSNQPQHFGDGTRLSIL.

The chain carries TRBV2 and TRBJ2-1; perhaps TRBD1 as D (5 bases). The germline CDR1 and CDR2 sequences are SNHLY and FYNNEI. The CDR3 covers 15 residues. Trimming removed 3 bases at V and 4 bases at J, with 13 bases between. CDR3: CASSDWQGNYNEQFF. The DNA of the CDR3 is TGTGCCAGCAGTGATTGGCAGGGAAATTACAATGAGCAGTTCTTC. Full variable domain (rest looked up from reference TRBV2 and TRBJ2-1): EPEVTQTPSHQVTQMGQEVILRCVPISNHLYFYWYRQILGQKVEFLVSFYNNEISEKSEIFDDQFSVERPDGSNFTLKIRSTKLEDSAMYFCASSDWQGNYNEQFFGPGTRLTVL.

This clone was seen a few times. The chain recombines TRBV4-1 with TRBJ2-3; tentatively, D is TRBD2 (7 bases). There are 14 residues in the CDR3. The germline gives CDR1 MGHRA, CDR2 YSYEKL. V was shortened by 1 base and J by 4 bases, with 9 bases between the two germline ends. CDR3 DNA: TGCGCCAGCAGCCAAGGGCGGGGGCCAGATACGCAGTATTTT. Protein: CASSQGRGPDTQYF.

The CDR3 DNA reads as TGTGCCAGCAGCTTAGGACAGGGGAGCTACACCTTC. Translating it yields CASSLGQGSYTF. This rearrangement joins TRBV11-2 to TRBJ1-2; 8 nucleotides line up with TRBD1. The CDR3 runs 12 residues. The V gene's germline CDR1 is SGHAT and CDR2 FQNNGV. V shed 1 base, J shed 9 bases, and the junction held 1 base outside the gene matches.

This chain links TRBV6-5 with TRBJ2-5; the D is unclear. This CDR3 has 16 residues. CDR1 is MNHEY and CDR2 is SVGAGI in the germline V gene. The V end was cut by 0 bases, the J end by 2 bases, with 13 bases between. The CDR3 bases are TGTGCCAGCAGTTACTCGATGGGTAGTCCTCAAGAGACCCAGTACTTC. Translated: CASSYSMGSPQETQYF.

The genes are TRBV2 and TRBJ2-1, with TRBD2 identical over 9 bases. The CDR3 loop spans 14 amino acids. V lost 6 bases, J lost 8 bases, and 8 bases stayed unmatched. Per germline, CDR1 SNHLY and CDR2 FYNNEI. CDR3 protein: CASSPGLALDEQFF. CDR3 coding DNA: TGTGCCAGCAGCCCAGGACTAGCGTTGGATGAGCAGTTCTTC. Based on the CDR3 plus reference TRBV2 and TRBJ2-1, the full variable domain is EPEVTQTPSHQVTQMGQEVILRCVPISNHLYFYWYRQILGQKVEFLVSFYNNEISEKSEIFDDQFSVERPDGSNFTLKIRSTKLEDSAMYFCASSPGLALDEQFFGPGTRLTVL.

V gene TRBV4-1 combines with J gene TRBJ1-1; D unclear. V shed 1 base and J shed 4 bases, with 22 bases lying between them. Germline CDR1 MGHRA, CDR2 YSYEKL. The CDR3 is 18 residues long. The CDR3 bases are TGCGCCAGCAGCCAAGTATTCCTCGCTCAGGAATGGGGCACTGAAGCTTTCTTT. Translation: CASSQVFLAQEWGTEAFF.

The rearrangement links TRBV7-6 to TRBJ2-3, with a possible D match to TRBD1 (6 bases). There are 16 residues in the CDR3. The V gene lost 0 bases and the J gene lost 0 bases, with 10 bases spanning the gap. Germline loops: CDR1 SGHVS, CDR2 FNYEAQ. The CDR3 reads CASSLAVGASTDTQYF. The CDR3 nucleotides are TGTGCCAGCAGCTTAGCGGTGGGGGCGAGCACAGATACGCAGTATTTT.

This clone was seen more than once but under ten times. The genes are TRBV7-9 and TRBJ2-1; 9 bases fit TRBD1. The CDR3 totals 16 residues. Unmatched junction bases numbered 13, after V lost 10 bases and J lost 3 bases. Germline V lookup: CDR1 SEHNR, CDR2 FQNEAQ (reference sequence). The chain's CDR3 is CAIPGQGEIGYNEQFF. The DNA for the CDR3 is TGTGCCATCCCGGGACAGGGAGAAATTGGCTACAATGAGCAGTTCTTC.

The rearrangement links TRBV5-6 to TRBJ1-3; TRBD1 matches 7 bases. Losses at the gene ends were 4 bases for V and 2 bases for J; bases not matched to a gene: 3. CDR1 is SGHDT, CDR2 YYEEEE, per germline. The CDR3 covers 14 residues. The CDR3 region has the DNA TGTGCCAGCAGCGAAGGGACAGCTGGAAACACCATATATTTT. It encodes CASSEGTAGNTIYF.

This sequence joins TRBV4-1 and TRBJ2-5; no firm D call. This CDR3 spans 19 amino acids. V was pared by 1 base and J by 5 bases, with 26 bases between. Germline V CDR1 and CDR2: MGHRA, YSYEKL. As DNA, the CDR3 is TGCGCCAGCAGCCAAGTTTACCCGGGTGGTGTATCCGGGCGGGAGACCCAGTACTTC. This translates into CASSQVYPGGVSGRETQYF.